This T cell receptor (beta chain) was obtained from a study of T-cell memory formation after mild COVID-19. As for the study in general: Each donor largely had its own TCR clusters.

Study results and limitations: Clones shrinking from day 15 to 85 showed even CD4/CD8 mixes; later expanders tilted CD4+.

5'RACE with constant-segment primers yielded barcoded, UMI-tagged TCR alpha and TCR beta cDNA libraries. TCRdb itself ran the 5' RACE reads through MiXCR, one entry per CDR3 protein. The sample includes some 120,000 distinct CDR3 sequences, approximately 5.9% seen only once; the top ten take 2% to 2.5%. This clonotype was seen repeatedly, ten times or more. Its cognate antigen is unknown. Trimming removed 7 bases at V and 3 bases at J, with 16 bases between. CDR3 length: 15 amino acids. CDR1 and CDR2 (germline): MNHNS, SASEGT. The chain is built from TRBV6-1 and TRBJ1-5, with D tentatively TRBD1 (5 bases). Sequenced input: PBMCs or a T cell subset sorted from them (not recorded which). This TCR was recovered from an adult woman who had mild COVID-19 (a few samples of this study predate the infection). Cell type and time point are not known. The CDR3 coding sequence is TGTGCCAGCAATAAGGGGACCAGGGACAATCAGCCCCAGCATTTT. Translated, it gives CASNKGTRDNQPQHF.